One and the same sample provided the 5 T cell receptor beta chains below, sequenced in a study of T-cell memory formation after mild COVID-19. TCRdb reprocessed the 5' RACE reads with MiXCR, giving one entry per CDR3 protein. The table records just over 300,000 distinct CDR3 sequences, approximately 20% of them present only once. The sample was PBMCs or a T cell subset sorted from them (not recorded which). Receptors were obtained from a man aged 18 to 30 who had mild COVID-19 (a few samples of this study predate the infection). Cell type and time point are not known.

This clonotype was seen more than once but under ten times. The chain combines TRBV9 with TRBJ2-3; 10 bases line up with TRBD2. Per germline, CDR1 SGDLS and CDR2 YYNGEE. This CDR3 comprises 16 residues. V was pared by 0 bases and J by 2 bases, with 3 bases of the junction left unmatched. In DNA form, the CDR3 reads TGTGCCAGCAGCGTAGCAGGACTAGCGGCCACAGATACGCAGTATTTT. Protein sequence: CASSVAGLAATDTQYF.

This clonotype has only a few counts. This chain connects TRBV6-5 to TRBJ2-4; D is uncertain. This CDR3 has 15 amino acids. CDR1 is MNHEY, CDR2 SVGAGI, per germline. Trimming removed 5 bases at V and 4 bases at J, with 15 bases between. The CDR3 protein is CASSPRATGKNIQYF. DNA for the CDR3: TGTGCCAGCAGTCCCCGGGCCACCGGGAAAAACATTCAGTACTTC.

This chain uses TRBV30 with TRBJ1-5; D not resolved. This CDR3 has 13 amino acids. With 3 bases removed from V and 0 bases from J, the gap between germline ends came to 6 bases. Germline V gene sequence: CDR1 GTSNPN, CDR2 SVGIG (reference sequence). The CDR3 spells CAWSADSNQPQHF. CDR3 sequence (DNA): TGTGCCTGGAGCGCGGATAGCAATCAGCCCCAGCATTTT.

The chain has TRBV4-1 and TRBJ1-5, with D possibly TRBD1 on 6 matching bases. Per germline, CDR1 MGHRA and CDR2 YSYEKL. Trimming removed 1 base at V and 6 bases at J, with 13 bases between. This CDR3 comprises 15 residues. The CDR3 coding sequence is TGCGCCAGCAGCCAAGGAGGGGGTAGAGGTCAGCCCCAGCATTTT. Translated, it gives CASSQGGGRGQPQHF.

The gene calls are TRBV7-6 and TRBJ1-1; D call uncertain. Between the trimmed V and J ends, which lost 4 bases and 5 bases, there was a span of 11 bases. The germline gives CDR1 SGHVS, CDR2 FNYEAQ. The CDR3 loop spans 13 amino acids. The CDR3 is CASSSMGRTEAFF. CDR3 sequence (DNA): TGTGCCAGCAGCTCAATGGGGAGAACTGAAGCTTTCTTT.